The 29 T cell receptor beta chains presented below share a single source sample, sequenced in a study of CD8 T cells in Susac syndrome. The authors reverse transcribed about 0.45 to 1 ug RNA with random hexamers. TCRdb recomputed calls from the immunoSEQ multiplex PCR reads with MiXCR, one row per CDR3 protein. The sample holds roughly 200,000 distinct CDR3 sequences, around 94% seen once. Sequencing was performed on CD4+ T cells from PBMCs. The receptors were gathered from a human donor with Susac syndrome.

This rearrangement joins TRBV27 to TRBJ1-2; D not resolved. Germline CDR1 reads MNHEY; CDR2 reads SMNVEV (reference sequence). V lost 2 bases and J 2 bases, leaving 9 bases between the germline ends. CDR3 length: 14 residues. DNA of the CDR3: TGTGCCAGCAGTTTAAGGATAGGGAACTATGGCTACACCTTC. It is translated as CASSLRIGNYGYTF.

V is TRBV20-1 and J is TRBJ2-7; maybe TRBD2 (5 bases). Germline assignment: CDR1 DFQATT and CDR2 SNEGSKA (reference sequence). V was trimmed by 3 bases and J by 3 bases, leaving 12 bases between them. This CDR3 spans 13 amino acids. In nucleotides, the CDR3 is TGCAGTGCTAGTGGCGGGCCCCTCTACGAGCAGTACTTC. The encoded protein is CSASGGPLYEQYF.

CDR3 nucleotide sequence: TGCAGTGCTAACAGTGGACCTGAGCAGTTCTTC. Translating gives CSANSGPEQFF. The gene calls are TRBV20-1 and TRBJ2-1, with D uncertain. The V and J ends lost 4 bases and 9 bases respectively, with 10 bases between them. The CDR3 is 11 amino acids. CDR1 DFQATT and CDR2 SNEGSKA come from the germline V gene (reference sequence).

This chain joins TRBV15 and TRBJ2-5; TRBD1 might be the D (5 bases). Per germline, CDR1 LNHNV and CDR2 YYDKDF (reference sequence). Trimming cost V 0 bases and J 4 bases, with 6 bases left between them. This CDR3 comprises 13 residues. The CDR3 is CATSREGRETQYF. The CDR3 region has the DNA TGTGCCACCAGCAGAGAGGGGCGAGAGACCCAGTACTTC.

The chain joins TRBV20-1 to TRBJ1-6; TRBD1 is a possible D gene (6 bases). V lost 5 bases, J lost 7 bases, and 12 bases lay in between. Germline V gene sequence: CDR1 DFQATT, CDR2 SNEGSKA (reference sequence). The CDR3 runs to 13 residues. The CDR3 spells CSAPGTFNSPLHF. DNA for the CDR3: TGCAGTGCTCCCGGGACATTCAATTCACCCCTCCACTTT.

The chain combines TRBV30 with TRBJ2-1, with 14 bases fitting TRBD2. The CDR3 spans 18 residues. V was pared by 5 bases and J by 1 base, with 10 bases of the junction left unmatched. Germline lookup yields CDR1 GTSNPN and CDR2 SVGIG (reference sequence). The CDR3 loop reads CAWGRTSGGLRSYNEQFF. CDR3 DNA: TGTGCCTGGGGGAGGACTAGCGGGGGGCTGAGGTCCTACAATGAGCAGTTCTTC.

The chain links TRBV7-8 to TRBJ2-5, with D tentatively TRBD2 (5 bases). The germline V gene encodes CDR1 SGHVS and CDR2 FQNEAQ. Trimming pared 3 bases from V and 7 bases from J, leaving 12 bases between. The CDR3 runs 13 residues. The CDR3 loop reads CASSLDSVGTQYF. The CDR3 coding sequence is TGTGCCAGCAGCTTGGACTCCGTGGGGACCCAGTACTTC.

This chain's CDR3 is CSARDLLGGDTQYF. CDR3 sequence (DNA): TGCAGTGCTAGAGATCTCCTCGGCGGAGATACGCAGTATTTT. The V call is TRBV20-1, the J call TRBJ2-3; D is unclear. Germline V CDR1 and CDR2: DFQATT, SNEGSKA (reference sequence). Deletions cut 0 bases from V and 5 bases from J, with 12 bases between. The CDR3 is 14 amino acids.

The chain employs TRBV9 and TRBJ2-7; D is uncertain. Germline lookup yields CDR1 SGDLS and CDR2 YYNGEE. V lost 6 bases and J 1 base, leaving 14 bases between the germline ends. The CDR3 sequence is 14 residues long. The CDR3 loop is CASTPYSGSYEQYF. In DNA form, the CDR3 reads TGTGCCAGCACCCCGTACTCGGGTTCCTACGAGCAGTACTTC.

This chain uses TRBV6-5 with TRBJ1-5; the match to TRBD1 covers 8 bases. Germline V gives CDR1 MNHEY, CDR2 SVGAGI. CDR3 length: 14 residues. V lost 5 bases, J lost 5 bases, and 5 bases stayed unmatched. CDR3 sequence: CASSLLQGDQPQHF. CDR3 coding DNA: TGTGCCAGCAGTCTCCTACAGGGGGATCAGCCCCAGCATTTT.

The V and J genes are TRBV3-1 and TRBJ2-5; no definite D call. The CDR3 runs 12 residues. Germline CDR1 LGHDT, CDR2 YNNKEL (reference sequence). V shed 0 bases and J shed 5 bases, with 4 bases lying between them. The CDR3 here is CASSQDQETQYF. The CDR3, as DNA: TGTGCCAGCAGCCAAGATCAGGAGACCCAGTACTTC.

The J gene is TRBJ2-1, the V gene TRBV10-3; TRBD1 aligns across 9 bases. Trimming removed 6 bases from V and 5 bases from J; junction bases left unmatched: 5. The germline gives CDR1 ENHRY, CDR2 SYGVKD. The CDR3 is made up of 14 amino acids. CDR3 region: CAISPGQGHNEQFF. Written as DNA, the CDR3 is TGTGCCATCAGCCCGGGACAGGGCCACAATGAGCAGTTCTTC.

The genes are TRBV7-2 and TRBJ1-5, with D uncertain. Germline V gives CDR1 SGHTA, CDR2 FQGNSA. This CDR3 is built from 12 residues. The V gene lost 5 bases and the J gene lost 4 bases, with 6 bases spanning the gap. CDR3: CASSRVNQPQHF. The CDR3 region has the DNA TGTGCCAGCAGCCGAGTGAATCAGCCCCAGCATTTT.

The DNA of the CDR3 is TGCGCCAGCAGCTTGGTTGGACATTCCTTCGGGGAGCTGTTTTTT. The encoded protein is CASSLVGHSFGELFF. V gene TRBV5-1 combines with J gene TRBJ2-2; maybe TRBD1 (5 bases). Germline lookup yields CDR1 SGHRS and CDR2 YFSETQ. The CDR3 runs 15 residues. The V end was cut by 0 bases, the J end by 7 bases, with 13 bases between.

The rearrangement uses TRBV6-5 and TRBJ2-7; possible D gene TRBD2, 6 bases. The CDR3 runs to 14 residues. Germline CDR1 MNHEY, CDR2 SVGAGI. The V and J ends lost 2 bases and 1 base respectively, with 9 bases between them. The CDR3, as DNA: TGTGCCAGCAGTTACACGGGACTTTCCTACGAGCAGTACTTC. It codes for CASSYTGLSYEQYF.

The chain has TRBV5-1 and TRBJ2-5; D not certain. Trimming shortened V by 0 bases and J by 3 bases, and 6 bases separated the two germline ends. The CDR3 is made up of 13 amino acids. Germline lookup yields CDR1 SGHRS and CDR2 YFSETQ. The CDR3 sequence: CASSLGVEETQYF. CDR3 nucleotide sequence: TGCGCCAGCAGCTTGGGGGTTGAAGAGACCCAGTACTTC.

This chain links TRBV14 with TRBJ2-1; weak D call: TRBD2 (6 bases). CDR3 length equals 14 residues. Between the trimmed V and J ends, which lost 4 bases and 9 bases, there was a span of 16 bases. Germline CDR1 and CDR2: SGHDN and FVKESK. Here the CDR3 reads CASSPWASEGEQFF. As DNA, the CDR3 is TGTGCCAGCAGCCCTTGGGCTAGCGAAGGTGAGCAGTTCTTC.

This chain joins TRBV5-1 and TRBJ2-2; D is ambiguous. CDR1 and CDR2 (germline): SGHRS, YFSETQ. The CDR3 length is 16 residues. V lost 4 bases and J 2 bases, leaving 15 bases between the germline ends. For the CDR3, the DNA is TGCGCCAGCAGCCGGCTATCAGGAGCCAACACCGGGGAGCTGTTTTTT. Its protein product is CASSRLSGANTGELFF.

The V gene is TRBV29-1, the J gene TRBJ1-2; D is unclear. Germline V CDR1 and CDR2: SQVTM, ANQGSEA. The V end was cut by 3 bases, the J end by 4 bases, with 6 bases between. This CDR3 contains 11 residues. CDR3 bases: TGCAGCGTTGAGTCAGGCTATGGCTACACCTTC. Its protein is CSVESGYGYTF.

The genes are TRBV3-1 and TRBJ2-1; no firm D call. V dropped 1 base and J dropped 5 bases, with 6 bases sitting between them. The V gene's germline CDR1 is LGHDT and CDR2 YNNKEL (reference sequence). The CDR3 is 13 residues long. CDR3 sequence: CASSQVRDNEQFF. Written as DNA, the CDR3 is TGTGCCAGCAGCCAAGTCCGCGACAATGAGCAGTTCTTC.

The chain joins TRBV29-1 to TRBJ2-3; D may be TRBD1 or TRBD2 (5 bases each). This CDR3 contains 13 residues. Looked up from germline, CDR1 is SQVTM and CDR2 is ANQGSEA. The CDR3 here is CRVQGRSTDTQYF. The CDR3 DNA reads TGCAGAGTCCAGGGACGGTCCACAGATACGCAGTATTTT.

In DNA, the CDR3 is TGCAGTGCCTCGCCGACGGGGCGAGGGGACACTGAAGCTTTCTTT. As protein: CSASPTGRGDTEAFF. The gene calls are TRBV20-1 and TRBJ1-1, with a weak D call TRBD1 (5 bases). V was shortened by 6 bases and J by 3 bases, with 20 bases between the two germline ends. The CDR3 is 15 residues long. Germline-derived CDR1 and CDR2 are DFQATT and SNEGSKA (reference sequence).

The V gene is TRBV29-1, the J gene TRBJ2-1; D gene uncertain. The CDR3 has 11 residues. The ends were cut back, 6 bases at V and 8 bases at J, with 11 bases in the middle. Looked up from germline, CDR1 is SQVTM and CDR2 is ANQGSEA. The CDR3 here is CSVQRVDEQFF. In DNA, the CDR3 is TGCAGCGTCCAACGGGTAGATGAGCAGTTCTTC.

V is TRBV5-1 and J is TRBJ2-3, with unresolved D. CDR1 and CDR2 (germline): SGHRS, YFSETQ. Trimming left V 1 base short and J 0 bases short, with 9 bases between. The CDR3 is 15 residues long. The CDR3 region is CASSLYSPSTDTQYF. The CDR3 DNA sequence: TGCGCCAGCAGCTTGTACTCACCTAGCACAGATACGCAGTATTTT. Full variable domain (outside the CDR3, taken from reference TRBV5-1 and TRBJ2-3): KAGVTQTPRYLIKTRGQQVTLSCSPISGHRSVSWYQQTPGQGLQFLFEYFSETQRNKGNFPGRFSGRQFSNSRSEMNVSTLELGDSALYLCASSLYSPSTDTQYFGPGTRLTVL.

The chain couples TRBV9 to TRBJ2-2, with D possibly matching TRBD2 (5 bases). The V gene lost 5 bases and the J gene lost 5 bases, with 10 bases spanning the gap. Germline V gene lookup returns CDR1 SGDLS and CDR2 YYNGEE. The CDR3 extends over 13 amino acids. The CDR3 protein is CASRAGETGELFF. The CDR3 bases are TGTGCCAGCAGGGCGGGCGAGACCGGGGAGCTGTTTTTT.

The chain joins TRBV6-5 to TRBJ2-4; 7 nucleotides match TRBD1. Trimming cost V 7 bases and J 0 bases; bases outside gene matches: 6. Germline V CDR1 and CDR2: MNHEY, SVGAGI. The CDR3 is made up of 15 amino acids. This CDR3 reads CASTDTGAAKNIQYF. CDR3 DNA: TGTGCCAGCACTGACACAGGGGCAGCCAAAAACATTCAGTACTTC.

The gene calls are TRBV7-2 and TRBJ1-2, with D maybe TRBD1 (6 bases). Per germline, CDR1 SGHTA and CDR2 FQGNSA. Deletions cut 5 bases from V and 4 bases from J, with 20 bases between. The CDR3 runs to 16 residues. The DNA for the CDR3 is TGTGCCAGCAGCCTCTGGGGGGCAGGCCGCAGCTATGGCTACACCTTC. Encoded protein: CASSLWGAGRSYGYTF.

The V gene is TRBV20-1, the J gene TRBJ1-2; weak D call: TRBD1 (6 bases). Looked up from germline, CDR1 is DFQATT and CDR2 is SNEGSKA (reference sequence). The CDR3 has 15 amino acids. Trimming took off 0 bases at V and 4 bases at J, with 15 bases between the two ends. The CDR3 DNA is TGCAGTGCTAGAGATCACCGGGGGCGGACCTATGGCTACACCTTC. Translation gives CSARDHRGRTYGYTF.

V is TRBV24-1 and J is TRBJ1-2; no reliable D call. The V gene lost 8 bases and the J gene lost 8 bases, with 11 bases spanning the gap. Germline V gene sequence: CDR1 KGHDR, CDR2 SFDVKD. The CDR3 is 11 residues long. The CDR3 loop is CATTRTRGYTF. The CDR3 nucleotides are TGTGCCACCACGAGGACTAGGGGCTACACCTTC.